The rows below give T cell receptor beta chains drawn from one sample of a study of Ad26.COV2.S vaccination and SARS-CoV-2 variants. Sequencing used immunoSEQ multiplex PCR; TCRdb keeps in-frame clones, though not all of them. The sample gives about 250,000 clones, roughly 86% of which show up once; approximately 3.4% is in the top ten. The specimen was peripheral blood, collected in a trial of Ad26.COV2.S vaccine versus placebo. These receptor sequences come from a person between 18 and 65 years old who received the Ad26.COV2.S COVID-19 vaccine or a placebo. The CDR3 runs from the conserved cysteine through the conserved F or W. A D gene is named only where the DNA matches it firmly. A clone size is listed for some rows: how often the clone was seen (once, few, many), or a class if it is expanded.

d_call cdr3_length j_call clone_size v_call cdr3_nt cdr3_aa
NA 16 TRBJ2-2 NA TRBV10-1 TGCGCCAGCAGTAAAGGCTACCCTATTAAAACCGGGGAGCTGTTTTTT CASSKGYPIKTGELFF
NA 13 TRBJ2-1 NA TRBV6-4 TGTGCCAGCAGTGAAATGGGTGGGAATGAGCAGTTCTTC CASSEMGGNEQFF
TRBD1 15 TRBJ1-6 NA TRBV18 TGTGCCAGCTCACTACAGGGGGCGAGTAATTCACCCCTCCACTTT CASSLQGASNSPLHF
TRBD1 15 TRBJ1-2 NA TRBV6-5 TGTGCCAGCAGTTCCCTATCACAGGGGGCGGGAGGCTACACCTTC CASSSLSQGAGGYTF
TRBD1 16 TRBJ2-3 NA TRBV9 TGTGCCAGCAGCTCAGGGGGTCTCTTCCCCACAGATACGCAGTATTTT CASSSGGLFPTDTQYF
TRBD2 15 TRBJ2-3 NA TRBV5-1 TGCGCCAGCAGCTTACAAGCGGGGGGGGCAGATACGCAGTATTTT CASSLQAGGADTQYF
NA 14 TRBJ2-7 NA TRBV18 TGTGCCAGCTCACCGGACCGCACCTCCTACGAGCAGTACTTC CASSPDRTSYEQYF
NA 14 TRBJ1-5 NA TRBV2 TGTGCCAGCAGCTTACCAGGACAGTATCAGCCCCAGCATTTT CASSLPGQYQPQHF
NA 14 TRBJ2-7 NA TRBV15 TGTGCCACCAGCAGAGTGAGGACAAACTACGAGCAGTACTTC CATSRVRTNYEQYF
NA 18 TRBJ2-1 NA TRBV5-1 TGCGCCAGCAGCTTGGCCCTCCGGCCTAGTGACCCCTACAATGAGCAGTTCTTC CASSLALRPSDPYNEQFF
NA 13 TRBJ2-7 NA TRBV6-5 TGTGCCAGTAGGGGGGGCCAGACCTACGAGCAGTACTTC CASRGGQTYEQYF
NA 17 TRBJ1-3 NA TRBV2 TGTGCCAGCAGTCGAAGACCGGAGGGAGGGCAAGGAAACACCATATATTTT CASSRRPEGGQGNTIYF
TRBD2 16 TRBJ2-2 NA TRBV5-1 TGCGCCAGCAGCTTCGGGACTAGCGGGAACACCGGGGAGCTGTTTTTT CASSFGTSGNTGELFF
NA 13 TRBJ1-1 NA TRBV27 TGTGCCAGCAGTATGGGTCTAGGAGAATTTGATTTCTTT CASSMGLGEFDFF
NA 15 TRBJ1-2 NA TRBV6-5 TGTGCCAGCAGTTACTCGATTGTCCTGCCGGGGGGCTACACCTTC CASSYSIVLPGGYTF
NA 14 TRBJ1-2 NA TRBV30 TGTGCCTGGAGTGAGGGGCCATGGGGCTATGGCTACACCTTC CAWSEGPWGYGYTF
NA 16 TRBJ2-1 NA TRBV27 TGTGCCAGCAGTTTATATGTGTCGGGACTCTACAATGAGCAGTTCTTC CASSLYVSGLYNEQFF
NA 15 TRBJ1-2 NA TRBV5-1 TGCGCCAGCAGCTTGGATTTCGGGACCTTCTATGGCTACACCTTC CASSLDFGTFYGYTF
TRBD1 13 TRBJ1-2 NA TRBV5-4 TGTGCCAGCAGTCAGACAGGGGGGCATGGCTACACCTTC CASSQTGGHGYTF
TRBD1 15 TRBJ1-1 once TRBV2 TGTGCCAGCAATCGTAGGGACAGAAAAAACACTGAAGCTTTCTTT CASNRRDRKNTEAFF
TRBD1 15 TRBJ2-2 NA TRBV5-1 TGCGCCAGCAGCCCGGGACAGGGGATAGGCGGGGAGCTGTTTTTT CASSPGQGIGGELFF
NA 12 TRBJ2-7 NA TRBV2 TGTGCCAGCAGTGACAGTCCCAGCGAGCAGTACTTC CASSDSPSEQYF
NA 15 TRBJ2-1 NA TRBV27 TGTGCCAGCAGTTTCAGTCGTAGCTCCTACAATGAGCAGTTCTTC CASSFSRSSYNEQFF
TRBD1 17 TRBJ1-2 NA TRBV2 TGTGCCAGCAGTCTAACCCGGGGACAGGTGGTAGACTATGGCTACACCTTC CASSLTRGQVVDYGYTF
NA 13 TRBJ2-2 NA TRBV12-3/TRBV12-4 TGTGCCAGCAGACCCCAGGTTACCGGGGAGCTGTTTTTT CASRPQVTGELFF
NA 13 TRBJ1-1 NA TRBV5-1 TGCGCCAGCAGCCCGAGGGGGGACACTGAAGCTTTCTTT CASSPRGDTEAFF
TRBD1 16 TRBJ1-2 medium-sized TRBV4-3 TGCGCCAGCAGCCCCGTTGGGGCAGGGGGCAGGTATGGCTACACCTTC CASSPVGAGGRYGYTF
NA 16 TRBJ1-2 many TRBV6-5 TGTGCCAGCAGTTACAGTGGTCTAGGGGCTAACTATGGCTACACCTTC CASSYSGLGANYGYTF
NA 14 TRBJ2-3 once TRBV5-1 TGCGCCAGCAGCTTGTCCGGGGCGGCAGATACGCAGTATTTT CASSLSGAADTQYF
TRBD2 15 TRBJ2-3 NA TRBV9 TGTGCCAGCAGCGGGGGAGGGAGTAACACAGATACGCAGTATTTT CASSGGGSNTDTQYF
NA 16 TRBJ1-5 NA TRBV15 TGTGCCACCAACCAAATTCCAAGGGGTTTTATTCAGCCCCAGCATTTT CATNQIPRGFIQPQHF
NA 14 TRBJ2-2 NA TRBV7-2 TGTGCCAGCAGCCCCCAGCACGGTACCGGGGAGCTGTTTTTT CASSPQHGTGELFF
TRBD1 14 TRBJ1-5 NA TRBV2 TGTGCCAGCAGGCTGACAGGGGATGGACAGCCCCAGCATTTT CASRLTGDGQPQHF
NA 15 TRBJ2-1 NA TRBV14 TGTGCCAGCAGCCAAGTATGGGGTCATTACAATGAGCAGTTCTTC CASSQVWGHYNEQFF
TRBD1 13 TRBJ2-7 NA TRBV7-6 TGTGCCAGCAGCCTACGACAGGGTTCCGAGCAGTACTTC CASSLRQGSEQYF
NA 16 TRBJ2-3 NA TRBV5-1 TGCGCCAGCAGCTTGGCTCCGGGACTCGTCACAGATACGCAGTATTTT CASSLAPGLVTDTQYF
TRBD1 16 TRBJ1-1 NA TRBV2 TGTGCCAGCAACGGAGGAGGGGGCGCCCCGAACACTGAAGCTTTCTTT CASNGGGGAPNTEAFF
NA 15 TRBJ1-1 NA TRBV2 TGTGCCAGCAGTTATTTACCGACGGTGAACACTGAAGCTTTCTTT CASSYLPTVNTEAFF
NA 14 TRBJ2-7 NA TRBV7-9 TGTGCCAGCAGCTTCTCGGGGCGCTCCTACGAGCAGTACTTC CASSFSGRSYEQYF
TRBD2 13 TRBJ2-7 few TRBV28 TGTGCCAGTGGACTAGCGGGAGACTACGAGCAGTACTTC CASGLAGDYEQYF
NA 12 TRBJ1-5 once TRBV6-2/TRBV6-3 TGTGCCAGCAGTTACTGGGGTCAGCCCCAGCATTTT CASSYWGQPQHF
NA 16 TRBJ1-2 once TRBV13 TGTGCCAGCAGCTTTTACTCCCCAGGTGTTGATTATGGCTACACCTTC CASSFYSPGVDYGYTF
NA 14 TRBJ1-2 NA TRBV28 TGTGCCAGCAGCTCCCCTGGACGGAACTATGGCTACACCTTC CASSSPGRNYGYTF
NA 16 TRBJ1-6 NA TRBV6-2/TRBV6-3 TGTGCCAGCAGTGCCAGATTCGACTCCTATAATTCACCCCTCCACTTT CASSARFDSYNSPLHF
NA 14 TRBJ2-7 few TRBV4-1 TGCGCCAGCAGCCAACCTGACAGGACCTACGAGCAGTACTTC CASSQPDRTYEQYF
NA 14 TRBJ2-1 NA TRBV5-1 TGCGCCAGCAGCTTGAGGGGAGAGTACAATGAGCAGTTCTTC CASSLRGEYNEQFF
NA 14 TRBJ2-7 NA TRBV7-9 TGTGCCAGCGGGGGGGACAGGCCCTCCTACGAGCAGTACTTC CASGGDRPSYEQYF